This is a list of T cell receptor beta chains from one sample in a study of CD8 T cells in Susac syndrome. TCRdb ran MiXCR on the immunoSEQ multiplex PCR reads and lists one entry per CDR3 protein. This sample has around 200,000 distinct CDR3 sequences, with about 95% found just once. Material for sequencing was CD4+ T cells from PBMCs. The source of these receptors is a human donor in good health. CDR3s include the opening cysteine and the closing phenylalanine or tryptophan. The D gene is left open where the match is weak. Clone size is shown for a subset of rows, as once, few, many or a class of expanded clone.

V	J	D	size	DNA	CDR3
TRBV4-3	TRBJ2-1	TRBD1	.	TGCGCCAGCAGCCTGATGACAGGGTGGGGCAATGAGCAGTTCTTC	CASSLMTGWGNEQFF
TRBV11-2	TRBJ1-2	TRBD1	.	TGTGCCAGCAGCACCGGACAGGGCGGGGTCTACACCTTC	CASSTGQGGVYTF
TRBV2	TRBJ1-5	.	.	TGTGCCAGCAGTGAAGTTCAGAGGCGCTCTGGGCCCCAGCATTTT	CASSEVQRRSGPQHF
TRBV27	TRBJ2-7	TRBD1	.	TGTGCCAGCAGGCCTAACAGGGGGACCTACGAGCAGTACTTC	CASRPNRGTYEQYF
TRBV2	TRBJ2-2	.	.	TGTGCCAGCAGTCGGCAGACGGACAAGCTGTTTTTT	CASSRQTDKLFF
TRBV6-5	TRBJ1-1	.	.	TGTGCCAGCAGTTACTCGAAGGGGAACACTGAAGCTTTCTTT	CASSYSKGNTEAFF
TRBV9	TRBJ2-5	.	once	TGTGCCAGCAGCGTAGTAGGGCAGGAGGGGACCCAGTACTTC	CASSVVGQEGTQYF
TRBV4-3	TRBJ2-7	.	.	TGCGCCAGCAGCCGCGACCAGGGCGATCAGTACTTC	CASSRDQGDQYF
TRBV12-3/TRBV12-4	TRBJ2-1	.	.	TGTGCCAGCACCTCCCAGCGGCGAAATGAGCAGTTCTTC	CASTSQRRNEQFF
TRBV15	TRBJ2-1	.	.	TGTGCCACCAGCAGGTCATGGACAGCATACAATGAGCAGTTCTTC	CATSRSWTAYNEQFF
TRBV29-1	TRBJ2-1	.	.	TGCAGCGTCGGCCGGAATTCGGATTACAATGAGCAGTTCTTC	CSVGRNSDYNEQFF
TRBV27	TRBJ1-4	.	.	TGTGCCAGCGGCGATGAAAAACTGTTTTTT	CASGDEKLFF
TRBV10-3	TRBJ2-6	.	.	TGTGCCATCAGGTACAGCGATAGGGCCAACGTCCTGACTTTC	CAIRYSDRANVLTF
TRBV5-4	TRBJ2-7	.	.	TGTGCCAGCAGCCCTGGTGTTGTTCGCTCCTACGAGCAGTACTTC	CASSPGVVRSYEQYF
TRBV30	TRBJ1-1	.	once	TGTGCCTGGAGAGCCCCGCAACAGGGGAACACTGAAGCTTTCTTT	CAWRAPQQGNTEAFF
TRBV25-1	TRBJ2-3	.	.	TGTGCCAGCAGTGGCCGGGGGCACACAGATACGCAGTATTTT	CASSGRGHTDTQYF
TRBV12-3/TRBV12-4	TRBJ2-1	TRBD1	.	TGTGCCAGCAGTTTCCCAGGGACAGGGAATGAGCAGTTCTTC	CASSFPGTGNEQFF
TRBV27	TRBJ2-6	.	.	TGTGCCAGCAGTTTATCGTCCCTCAGAGTATACTCTGGGGCCAACGTCCTGACTTTC	CASSLSSLRVYSGANVLTF
TRBV25-1	TRBJ2-1	.	.	TGTGCCAGCAGTGAATTTATGAGGGACAATGAGCAGTTCTTC	CASSEFMRDNEQFF
TRBV12-3/TRBV12-4	TRBJ2-3	TRBD1	.	TGTGCCAGCAGTTCACCCACCTCGGACAGGGGCACAGATACGCAGTATTTT	CASSSPTSDRGTDTQYF
TRBV12-3/TRBV12-4	TRBJ2-1	TRBD2	.	TGTGCCAGCAGTGCCTCCGGGACTAGTAGGGAGCAGTTCTTC	CASSASGTSREQFF
TRBV7-9	TRBJ2-3	.	.	TGTGCCAGCAGCTTATTGTCGTTTCGCACAGATACGCAGTATTTT	CASSLLSFRTDTQYF
TRBV9	TRBJ2-3	.	.	TGTGCCAGCAGCGGGGGGTTAGGCGCAGATACGCAGTATTTT	CASSGGLGADTQYF
TRBV3-1	TRBJ1-1	.	.	TGTGCCAGCAGCCACGTACAGGGTTACACTGAAGCTTTCTTT	CASSHVQGYTEAFF
TRBV3-1	TRBJ2-1	TRBD2	.	TGTGCCAGCAGCCAAGGGACTAGCGGGAGTAATGGTGAGCAGTTCTTC	CASSQGTSGSNGEQFF
TRBV3-1	TRBJ2-2	.	few	TGTGCCAGCAGCCAAGATCTCGGGGAGCTGTTTTTT	CASSQDLGELFF
TRBV7-9	TRBJ2-1	.	.	TGTGCCAGGGGCCAGGCCGGATACAATGAGCAGTTCTTC	CARGQAGYNEQFF
TRBV20-1	TRBJ2-1	.	.	TGCAGTGCTAAGGTAACGGCGGGCTCCTACAATGAGCAGTTCTTC	CSAKVTAGSYNEQFF
TRBV5-4	TRBJ2-2	TRBD2	.	TGTGCCAGCAGCACCGGGACTACCGTCCGGGAGCTGTTTTTT	CASSTGTTVRELFF
TRBV7-2	TRBJ1-1	.	.	TGTGCCAGCAGCTTAGGGGCGGGGTCTGAAGCTTTCTTT	CASSLGAGSEAFF
TRBV30	TRBJ1-4	.	.	TGTGCCTGGACCCTAGCGGGGGGTAATGAAAAACTGTTTTTT	CAWTLAGGNEKLFF
TRBV7-9	TRBJ2-5	.	.	TGTGCCCTACGAAGAGGGGCGGTTGAGACCCAGTACTTC	CALRRGAVETQYF
TRBV2	TRBJ2-5	.	.	TGTGCCAGCACCCTCCCCAGCCAAGAGACCCAGTACTTC	CASTLPSQETQYF
TRBV18	TRBJ2-7	TRBD1	.	TGTGCCAGCTCACCGCTGAGGGGGCCCTACGAGCAGTACTTC	CASSPLRGPYEQYF
TRBV6-6	TRBJ2-5	.	.	TGTGCCAGCAGTTACGGGCAGCAAGAGACCCAGTACTTC	CASSYGQQETQYF
TRBV29-1	TRBJ2-2	.	.	TGCAGCGTTGACGGGATCAACACCGGGGAGCTGTTTTTT	CSVDGINTGELFF
TRBV30	TRBJ1-1	TRBD1	.	TGTGCCTGGAGGGGGGGGACAGGGGCCCCGGGGACTGAAGCTTTCTTT	CAWRGGTGAPGTEAFF
TRBV7-2	TRBJ2-1	TRBD2	.	TGTGCCAGCAGACCCGGGACTAGCGGGGCCCCACTCGAGTTCTTC	CASRPGTSGAPLEFF
TRBV28	TRBJ2-1	.	.	TGTGCCAGCAGCCTCGGGGTGTTGGTTAATGAGCAGTTCTTC	CASSLGVLVNEQFF
TRBV3-1	TRBJ2-1	.	.	TGTGCCAGCAGCACCGCGGATGAGCAGTTCTTC	CASSTADEQFF
TRBV4-3	TRBJ2-1	.	few	TGCGCCAGCAGCCAAGATATAGGGAGCCACAATGAGCAGTTCTTC	CASSQDIGSHNEQFF
TRBV29-1	TRBJ2-2	TRBD2	.	TGCAGCGTAACGGAGGGAGGGCCGGGCACCGGGGAGCTGTTTTTT	CSVTEGGPGTGELFF
TRBV19	TRBJ2-5	TRBD2	.	TGTGCCAGTAGTATCGGACTAGAGGAGACCCAGTACTTC	CASSIGLEETQYF
TRBV29-1	TRBJ2-3	.	.	TGCAGCGTTGGGGGAGCAGATACGCAGTATTTT	CSVGGADTQYF
TRBV27	TRBJ2-3	.	.	TGTGCCAGCAGTCCCCGCTTCCGACAGGCCAGCACAGATACGCAGTATTTT	CASSPRFRQASTDTQYF
TRBV28	TRBJ1-1	TRBD1	.	TGTGCCAGCTCCAGGGGGGAAACTGAAGCTTTCTTT	CASSRGETEAFF
TRBV5-4	TRBJ2-3	TRBD2	.	TGTGCCAGCAGCTTGGCAAGCGGGGGGCCTAATACGCAGTATTTT	CASSLASGGPNTQYF
TRBV27	TRBJ1-5	.	.	TGTGCCAGCAGCCGGACAGTAGGGAGCAATCAGCCCCAGCATTTT	CASSRTVGSNQPQHF
TRBV15	TRBJ2-1	.	.	TGTGCCACCAGCAGAGAGGCTCAGGGGTCCTACAATGAGCAGTTCTTC	CATSREAQGSYNEQFF
TRBV7-2	TRBJ1-6	.	.	TGTGCCAGCAGCTCCGAGAGGGATTCACCCCTCCACTTT	CASSSERDSPLHF
TRBV7-9	TRBJ2-7	.	.	TGTGCCAGCATGCGGAACCAGCCTCTCTCCTACGAGCAGTACTTC	CASMRNQPLSYEQYF
TRBV3-1	TRBJ2-5	TRBD2	.	TGTGCCAGCAGCGGGGGACTAGCGGGACCGGAGGGGACAGAGACCCAGTACTTC	CASSGGLAGPEGTETQYF